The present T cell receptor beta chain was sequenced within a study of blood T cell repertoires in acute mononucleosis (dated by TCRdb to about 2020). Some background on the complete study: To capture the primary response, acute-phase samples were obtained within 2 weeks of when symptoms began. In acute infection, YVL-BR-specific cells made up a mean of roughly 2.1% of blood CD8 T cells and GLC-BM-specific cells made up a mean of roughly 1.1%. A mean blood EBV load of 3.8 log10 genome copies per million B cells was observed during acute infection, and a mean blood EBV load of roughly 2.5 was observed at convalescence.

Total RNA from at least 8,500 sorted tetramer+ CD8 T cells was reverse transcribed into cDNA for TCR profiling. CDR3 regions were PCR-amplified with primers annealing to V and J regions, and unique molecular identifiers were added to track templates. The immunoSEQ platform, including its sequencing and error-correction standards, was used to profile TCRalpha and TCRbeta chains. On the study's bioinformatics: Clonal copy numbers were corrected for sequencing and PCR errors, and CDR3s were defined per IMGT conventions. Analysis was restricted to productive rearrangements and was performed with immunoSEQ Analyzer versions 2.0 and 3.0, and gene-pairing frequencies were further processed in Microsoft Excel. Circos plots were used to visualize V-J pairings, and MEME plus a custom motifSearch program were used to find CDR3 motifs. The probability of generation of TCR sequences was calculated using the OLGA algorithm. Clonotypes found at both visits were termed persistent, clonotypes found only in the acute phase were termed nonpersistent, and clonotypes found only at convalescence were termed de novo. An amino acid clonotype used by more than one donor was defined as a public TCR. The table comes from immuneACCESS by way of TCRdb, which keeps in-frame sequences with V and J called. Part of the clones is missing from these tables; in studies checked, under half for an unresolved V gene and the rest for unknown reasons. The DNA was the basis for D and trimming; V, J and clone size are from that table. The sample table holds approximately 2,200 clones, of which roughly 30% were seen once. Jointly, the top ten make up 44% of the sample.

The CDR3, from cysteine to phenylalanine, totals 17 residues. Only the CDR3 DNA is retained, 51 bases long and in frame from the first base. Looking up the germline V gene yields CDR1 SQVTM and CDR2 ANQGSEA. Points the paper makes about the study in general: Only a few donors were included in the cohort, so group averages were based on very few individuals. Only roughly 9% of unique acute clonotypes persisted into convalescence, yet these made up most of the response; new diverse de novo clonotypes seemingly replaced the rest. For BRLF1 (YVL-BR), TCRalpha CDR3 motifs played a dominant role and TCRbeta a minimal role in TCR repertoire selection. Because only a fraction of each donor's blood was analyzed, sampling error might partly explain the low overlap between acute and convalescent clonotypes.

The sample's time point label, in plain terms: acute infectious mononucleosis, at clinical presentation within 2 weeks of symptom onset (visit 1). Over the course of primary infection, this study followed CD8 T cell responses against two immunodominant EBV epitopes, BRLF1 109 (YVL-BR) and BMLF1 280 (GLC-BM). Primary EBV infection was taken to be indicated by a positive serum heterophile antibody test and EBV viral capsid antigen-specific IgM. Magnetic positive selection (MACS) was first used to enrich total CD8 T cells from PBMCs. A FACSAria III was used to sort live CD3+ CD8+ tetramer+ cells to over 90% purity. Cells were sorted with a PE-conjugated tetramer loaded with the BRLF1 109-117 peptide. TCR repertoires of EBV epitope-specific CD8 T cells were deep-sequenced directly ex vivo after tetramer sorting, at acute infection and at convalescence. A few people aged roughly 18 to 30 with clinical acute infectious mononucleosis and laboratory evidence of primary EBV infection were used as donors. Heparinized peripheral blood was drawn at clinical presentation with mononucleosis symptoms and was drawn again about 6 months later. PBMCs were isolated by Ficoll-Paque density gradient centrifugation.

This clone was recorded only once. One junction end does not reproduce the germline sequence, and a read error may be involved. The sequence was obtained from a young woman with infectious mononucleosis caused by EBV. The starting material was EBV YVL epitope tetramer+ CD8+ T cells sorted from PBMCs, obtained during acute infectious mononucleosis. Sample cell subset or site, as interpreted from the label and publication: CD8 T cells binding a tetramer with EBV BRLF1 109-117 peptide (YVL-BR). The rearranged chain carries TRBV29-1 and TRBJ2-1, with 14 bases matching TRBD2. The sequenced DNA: TGCAGCGTAGGAGGGACTAGCGGGAGTATGCCCTACAATGAGCTGTTCTTC. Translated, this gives CSVGGTSGSMPYNELFF.